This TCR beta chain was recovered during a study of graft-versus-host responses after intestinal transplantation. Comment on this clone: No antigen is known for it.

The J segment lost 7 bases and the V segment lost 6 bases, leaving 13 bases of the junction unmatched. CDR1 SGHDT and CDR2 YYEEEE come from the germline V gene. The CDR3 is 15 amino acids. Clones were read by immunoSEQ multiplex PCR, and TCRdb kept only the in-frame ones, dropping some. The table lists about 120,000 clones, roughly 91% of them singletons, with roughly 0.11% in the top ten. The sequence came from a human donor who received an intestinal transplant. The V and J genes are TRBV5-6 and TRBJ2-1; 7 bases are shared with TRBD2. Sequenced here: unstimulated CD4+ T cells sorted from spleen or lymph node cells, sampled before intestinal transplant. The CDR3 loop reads CASKKISVSGNEQFF. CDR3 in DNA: TGTGCCAGCAAAAAAATCTCTGTTAGCGGGAATGAGCAGTTCTTC.